The rows below give T cell receptor beta chains drawn from one sample of a study of spatial heterogeneity in lung cancer. MiXCR was run by TCRdb on the 5' RACE reads, yielding one entry per CDR3 protein. Altogether tens of thousands of distinct CDR3 sequences are present, around 10% being singletons, with the ten largest covering less than 9%. This specimen consisted of PBMCs, obtained at surgery. These TCRs come from a male donor with early-stage non-small cell lung cancer. CDR3s include the opening cysteine and the closing phenylalanine or tryptophan. The order of the fields is V gene, D gene, clone size, J gene, CDR3 protein, CDR3 DNA. The D gene is left open where the match is weak. Clone size, where shown, is once, few, many, or a class for clones that have expanded.

TRBV6-2/TRBV6-3	TRBD2	many	TRBJ2-2	CASSYGAGGRRTGELFF	TGTGCCAGCAGTTACGGCGCGGGGGGGCGGCGCACCGGGGAGCTGTTTTTT
TRBV5-6	NA	many	TRBJ2-3	CASRSVSLGDTQYF	TGTGCCAGCAGATCAGTAAGCCTGGGAGATACGCAGTATTTT
TRBV11-2	NA	NA	TRBJ2-1	CASSLEAARTYNEQFF	TGTGCCAGCAGCTTAGAGGCGGCGCGAACCTACAATGAGCAGTTCTTC
TRBV29-1	TRBD1	NA	TRBJ1-2	CSGGTGPYGYTF	TGCAGTGGAGGGACAGGTCCCTATGGCTACACCTTC
TRBV7-8	TRBD2	many	TRBJ2-1	CASSSSGGAYNEQFF	TGTGCCAGCAGCTCTAGCGGGGGGGCTTACAATGAGCAGTTCTTC
TRBV12-3/TRBV12-4	NA	many	TRBJ2-4	CASSLGGLKNIQYF	TGTGCCAGCAGTTTAGGGGGCTTGAAAAACATTCAGTACTTC
TRBV10-3	TRBD1	few	TRBJ1-4	CAANRGPNEKLFF	TGTGCCGCCAACAGGGGGCCCAATGAAAAACTGTTTTTT
TRBV4-1	TRBD1	NA	TRBJ2-3	CASSQTGVRADTQYF	TGCGCCAGCAGCCAGACAGGGGTTCGGGCAGATACGCAGTATTTT
TRBV10-3	NA	many	TRBJ2-2	CAISRPSTGELFF	TGTGCCATCAGTCGGCCCTCAACCGGGGAGCTGTTTTTT
TRBV28	NA	NA	TRBJ2-5	CASSFGRGAQETQYF	TGTGCCAGCAGTTTCGGCAGGGGAGCTCAAGAGACCCAGTACTTC
TRBV28	NA	NA	TRBJ2-3	CASSFRALAQYF	TGTGCCAGCAGTTTCCGGGCCCTTGCGCAGTATTTT
TRBV5-1	NA	NA	TRBJ1-2	CASSLRGTDYGYTF	TGCGCCAGCAGCTTGCGCGGGACGGACTATGGCTACACCTTC
TRBV5-6	TRBD1	many	TRBJ2-3	CASSRRQGFTDTQYF	TGTGCCAGCAGCCGAAGACAGGGTTTCACAGATACGCAGTATTTT
TRBV9	NA	few	TRBJ2-1	CASSGPPGRNNEQFF	TGTGCCAGCAGCGGCCCTCCGGGACGCAACAATGAGCAGTTCTTC
TRBV6-2/TRBV6-3	NA	NA	TRBJ2-7	CASLQRPPYEQYF	TGTGCCAGCCTCCAGCGCCCCCCCTACGAGCAGTACTTC
TRBV4-1	NA	NA	TRBJ1-5	CASSQIGESQPQHF	TGCGCCAGCAGCCAAATAGGGGAGAGTCAGCCCCAGCATTTT
TRBV2	TRBD1	few	TRBJ2-1	CASTRDSVWNEQFF	TGTGCCAGCACTCGGGACAGCGTTTGGAATGAGCAGTTCTTC
TRBV20-1	NA	NA	TRBJ2-5	CSARDFRTNQETQYF	TGCAGTGCTAGAGATTTCCGAACCAACCAAGAGACCCAGTACTTC
TRBV28	NA	NA	TRBJ1-5	CASSSRTVGNQPQHF	TGTGCCAGCAGTTCGAGGACAGTTGGCAATCAGCCCCAGCATTTT
TRBV27	TRBD1	many	TRBJ2-7	CASSLLRDRGGYEQYF	TGTGCCAGCAGTTTACTCCGGGACAGGGGGGGCTACGAGCAGTACTTC
TRBV10-3	NA	many	TRBJ1-1	CATRPGDTEAFF	TGTGCCACCAGACCAGGGGACACTGAAGCTTTCTTT
TRBV29-1	NA	NA	TRBJ2-1	CSVEGWEKYNEQFF	TGCAGCGTTGAGGGGTGGGAGAAGTACAATGAGCAGTTCTTC
TRBV5-1	TRBD1	many	TRBJ1-1	CASSPGTGQRNTEAFF	TGCGCCAGCAGCCCAGGGACAGGGCAACGGAACACTGAAGCTTTCTTT
TRBV20-1	TRBD2	once	TRBJ2-3	CSARDPSGRADTQYF	TGCAGTGCTAGAGACCCTAGCGGGAGAGCAGATACGCAGTATTTT
TRBV12-3/TRBV12-4	NA	many	TRBJ2-2	CASSKGSGVGELFF	TGTGCCAGCAGTAAGGGTTCCGGAGTGGGGGAGCTGTTTTTT
TRBV5-1	TRBD1	many	TRBJ1-2	CASSLGTGGNYGYTF	TGCGCCAGCAGCTTGGGGACAGGGGGAAACTATGGCTACACCTTC
TRBV5-1	NA	few	TRBJ2-1	CASSPDGFYNEQFF	TGCGCCAGCAGCCCCGATGGATTTTACAATGAGCAGTTCTTC
TRBV9	NA	few	TRBJ1-1	CASSVVGARGTEAFF	TGTGCCAGCAGCGTAGTGGGGGCCAGGGGCACTGAAGCTTTCTTT
TRBV5-1	NA	many	TRBJ1-1	CASSLEGSQEAFF	TGCGCCAGCAGCTTAGAGGGATCCCAAGAAGCTTTCTTT
TRBV4-3	NA	NA	TRBJ2-3	CASRNNYGPSTDTQYF	TGCGCCAGCAGAAATAACTACGGACCTAGCACAGATACGCAGTATTTT
TRBV6-6	NA	many	TRBJ2-2	CASSSKGGELFF	TGTGCCAGCAGTTCGAAAGGCGGGGAGCTGTTTTTT
TRBV18	TRBD2	once	TRBJ2-1	CASSTTTSGGAMNEQFF	TGTGCCAGCTCGACAACGACTAGCGGGGGGGCTATGAATGAGCAGTTCTTC
TRBV3-1	TRBD1	NA	TRBJ2-7	CASSKAGGSYEQYF	TGTGCCAGCAGTAAGGCAGGGGGCTCCTACGAGCAGTACTTC
TRBV5-1	NA	few	TRBJ2-1	CASSLDDYNEQFF	TGCGCCAGCAGCTTGGACGACTACAATGAGCAGTTCTTC
TRBV28	TRBD1	NA	TRBJ1-2	CASRRDRDRGYTF	TGTGCCAGCAGACGGGACAGGGATAGGGGCTACACCTTC
TRBV6-2/TRBV6-3	TRBD2	NA	TRBJ2-3	CATSTSGTRDTQYF	TGTGCCACTTCGACTAGCGGGACCCGAGATACGCAGTATTTT
TRBV6-5	NA	many	TRBJ2-2	CASNQGLSDTGELFF	TGTGCCAGCAATCAGGGGCTTTCGGACACCGGGGAGCTGTTTTTT
TRBV6-6	TRBD2	many	TRBJ2-3	CASSYSGLAGGGDTQYF	TGTGCCAGCAGTTATTCCGGACTAGCGGGGGGAGGAGATACGCAGTATTTT
TRBV29-1	NA	many	TRBJ2-7	CSVEGESRYEQYF	TGCAGCGTTGAAGGCGAGTCACGATACGAGCAGTACTTC
TRBV5-1	TRBD2	many	TRBJ2-3	CASSPAEGSGSLSTDTQYF	TGCGCCAGCAGCCCGGCGGAAGGGAGCGGGAGCCTTAGCACAGATACGCAGTATTTT
TRBV29-1	NA	many	TRBJ1-1	CSVVTGLQAFF	TGCAGCGTTGTAACCGGGCTCCAAGCTTTCTTT
TRBV7-2	NA	NA	TRBJ2-2	CASTYSGGMNTGELFF	TGTGCCAGCACCTATTCGGGCGGGATGAACACCGGGGAGCTGTTTTTT
TRBV19	NA	NA	TRBJ1-5	CASIPRGQGDQPQHF	TGTGCCAGTATCCCTCGGGGCCAGGGAGACCAGCCCCAGCATTTT
TRBV5-1	NA	many	TRBJ1-1	CASSPNWGSTEAFF	TGCGCCAGCAGTCCGAATTGGGGGAGCACTGAAGCTTTCTTT
TRBV4-1	NA	NA	TRBJ2-7	CASSQAGPDSYEQYF	TGCGCCAGCAGCCAAGCGGGACCGGACTCCTACGAGCAGTACTTC
TRBV6-5	NA	many	TRBJ1-6	CASMDGFYNSPLHF	TGTGCCAGCATGGACGGCTTCTATAATTCACCCCTCCACTTT
TRBV12-3/TRBV12-4	NA	NA	TRBJ2-4	CASSLGTTKNIQYF	TGTGCCAGCAGTTTGGGGACGACCAAAAACATTCAGTACTTC
TRBV20-1	TRBD1	many	TRBJ2-2	CSARVQGAGTGELFF	TGCAGTGCTAGAGTGCAGGGGGCGGGCACCGGGGAGCTGTTTTTT
TRBV20-1	TRBD1	once	TRBJ2-3	CSAAGQGAPDTQYF	TGCAGTGCCGCGGGACAGGGGGCGCCAGATACGCAGTATTTT
TRBV27	NA	many	TRBJ1-5	CASSLTGFNQPQHF	TGTGCCAGCAGTTTGACAGGCTTCAATCAGCCCCAGCATTTT
TRBV12-3/TRBV12-4	NA	many	TRBJ2-1	CASSPSVRNEQFF	TGTGCCAGCAGCCCCAGCGTACGTAATGAGCAGTTCTTC
TRBV7-2	TRBD1	few	TRBJ2-7	CASSLKGQGSEQYF	TGTGCCAGCAGCTTAAAGGGACAGGGCTCCGAGCAGTACTTC
TRBV2	NA	NA	TRBJ2-3	CASRSDTDTQYF	TGTGCCAGCAGATCGGACACAGATACGCAGTATTTT